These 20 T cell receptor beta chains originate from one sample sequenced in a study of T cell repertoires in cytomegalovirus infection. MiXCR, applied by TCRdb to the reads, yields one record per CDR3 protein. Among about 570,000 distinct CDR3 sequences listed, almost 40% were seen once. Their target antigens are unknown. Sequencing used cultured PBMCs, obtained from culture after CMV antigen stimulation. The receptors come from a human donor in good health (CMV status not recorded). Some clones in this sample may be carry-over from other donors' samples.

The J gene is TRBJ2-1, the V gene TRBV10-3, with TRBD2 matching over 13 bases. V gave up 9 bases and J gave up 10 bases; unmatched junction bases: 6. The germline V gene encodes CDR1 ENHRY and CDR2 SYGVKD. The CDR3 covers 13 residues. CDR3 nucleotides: TGTGCCATGGGGACTAGCGGGAAGGAAGAGCAGTTCTTC. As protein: CAMGTSGKEEQFF.

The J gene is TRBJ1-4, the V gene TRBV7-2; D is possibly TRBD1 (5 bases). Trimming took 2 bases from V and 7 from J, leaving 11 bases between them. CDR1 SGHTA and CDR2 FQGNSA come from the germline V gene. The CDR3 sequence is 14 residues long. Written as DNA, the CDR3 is TGTGCCAGCAGCTTATTCCAGGGCGGTGAAAAACTGTTTTTT. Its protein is CASSLFQGGEKLFF.

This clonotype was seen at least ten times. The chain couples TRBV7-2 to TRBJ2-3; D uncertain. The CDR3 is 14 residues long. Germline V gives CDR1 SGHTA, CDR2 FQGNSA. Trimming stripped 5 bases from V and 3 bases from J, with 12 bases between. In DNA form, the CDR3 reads TGTGCCAGCAGCCCCCGGGCAGTTACAGATACGCAGTATTTT. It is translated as CASSPRAVTDTQYF.

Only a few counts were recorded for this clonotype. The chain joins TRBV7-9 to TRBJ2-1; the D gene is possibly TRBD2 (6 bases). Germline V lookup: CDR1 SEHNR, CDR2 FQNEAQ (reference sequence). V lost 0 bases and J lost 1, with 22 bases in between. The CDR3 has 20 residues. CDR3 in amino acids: CASSLAGRSTPGDSYNEQFF. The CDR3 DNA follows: TGTGCCAGCAGCTTAGCCGGCCGTTCGACCCCGGGAGATTCCTACAATGAGCAGTTCTTC. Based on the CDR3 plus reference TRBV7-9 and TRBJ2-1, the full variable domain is DTGVSQNPRHKITKRGQNVTFRCDPISEHNRLYWYRQTLGQGPEFLTYFQNEAQLEKSRLLSDRFSAERPKGSFSTLEIQRTEQGDSAMYLCASSLAGRSTPGDSYNEQFFGPGTRLTVL.

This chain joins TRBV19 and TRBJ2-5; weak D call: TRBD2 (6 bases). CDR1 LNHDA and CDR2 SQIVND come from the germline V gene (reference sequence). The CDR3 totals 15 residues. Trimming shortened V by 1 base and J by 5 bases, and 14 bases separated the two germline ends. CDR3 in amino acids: CASSIATLAGETQYF. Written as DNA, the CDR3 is TGTGCCAGTAGTATAGCAACATTGGCGGGGGAGACCCAGTACTTC.

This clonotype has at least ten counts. The CDR3 DNA reads TGTGCCAGCAGCTCCTTATACAGGGACGAGTACTACGAGCAGTACTTC. It yields the protein CASSSLYRDEYYEQYF. This chain connects TRBV7-8 to TRBJ2-7, with TRBD1 as a possible D gene (6 bases). In germline, CDR1 is SGHVS, CDR2 FQNEAQ. The ends were cut back, 4 bases at V and 3 bases at J, with 19 bases in the middle. This CDR3 comprises 16 residues.

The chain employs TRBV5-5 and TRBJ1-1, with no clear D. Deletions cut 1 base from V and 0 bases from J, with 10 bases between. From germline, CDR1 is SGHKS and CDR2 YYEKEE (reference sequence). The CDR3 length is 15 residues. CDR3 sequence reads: CASSLQVIMNTEAFF. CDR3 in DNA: TGTGCCAGCAGCTTGCAGGTGATCATGAACACTGAAGCTTTCTTT.

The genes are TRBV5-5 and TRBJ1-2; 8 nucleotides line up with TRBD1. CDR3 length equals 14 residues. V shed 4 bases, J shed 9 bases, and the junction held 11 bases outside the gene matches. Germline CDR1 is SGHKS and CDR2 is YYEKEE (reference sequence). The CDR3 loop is CASSPDQGASRYTF. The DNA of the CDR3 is TGTGCCAGCAGCCCGGATCAGGGGGCATCTCGCTACACCTTC. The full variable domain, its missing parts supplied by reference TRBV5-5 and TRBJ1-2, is DAGVTQSPTHLIKTRGQQVTLRCSPISGHKSVSWYQQVLGQGPQFIFQYYEKEERGRGNFPDRFSARQFPNYSSELNVNALLLGDSALYLCASSPDQGASRYTFGSGTRLTVV.

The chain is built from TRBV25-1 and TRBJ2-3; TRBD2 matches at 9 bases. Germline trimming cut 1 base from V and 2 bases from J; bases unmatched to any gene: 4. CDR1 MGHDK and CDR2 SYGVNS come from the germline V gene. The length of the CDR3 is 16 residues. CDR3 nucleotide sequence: TGTGCCAGCAGTGAATTCGGCGGGAGGGCCACAGATACGCAGTATTTT. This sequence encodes CASSEFGGRATDTQYF.

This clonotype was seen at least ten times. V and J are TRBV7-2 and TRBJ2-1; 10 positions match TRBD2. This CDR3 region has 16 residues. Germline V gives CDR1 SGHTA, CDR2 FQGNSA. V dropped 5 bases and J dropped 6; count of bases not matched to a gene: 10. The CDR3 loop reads CASSLAGTSARNEQFF. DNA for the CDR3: TGTGCCAGCAGCCTGGCGGGGACTAGCGCCCGCAATGAGCAGTTCTTC.

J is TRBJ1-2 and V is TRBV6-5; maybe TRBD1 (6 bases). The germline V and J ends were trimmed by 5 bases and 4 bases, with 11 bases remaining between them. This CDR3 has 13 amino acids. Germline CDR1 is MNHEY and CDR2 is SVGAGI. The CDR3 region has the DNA TGTGCCAGCAGTCCGGGGGCCGTCTATGGCTACACCTTC. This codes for CASSPGAVYGYTF.

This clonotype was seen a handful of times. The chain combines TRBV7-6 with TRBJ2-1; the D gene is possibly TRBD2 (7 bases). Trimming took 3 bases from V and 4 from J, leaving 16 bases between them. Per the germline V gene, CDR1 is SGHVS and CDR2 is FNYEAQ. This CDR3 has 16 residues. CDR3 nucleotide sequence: TGTGCCAGCAGCTTCCTTGGACTAGGGGGATACAATGAGCAGTTCTTC. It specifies CASSFLGLGGYNEQFF.

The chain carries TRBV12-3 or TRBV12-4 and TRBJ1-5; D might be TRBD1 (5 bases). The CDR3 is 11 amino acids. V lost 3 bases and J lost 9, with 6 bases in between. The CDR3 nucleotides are TGTGCCAGCAGTTTGGGGGGGCCCCAGCATTTT. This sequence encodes CASSLGGPQHF.

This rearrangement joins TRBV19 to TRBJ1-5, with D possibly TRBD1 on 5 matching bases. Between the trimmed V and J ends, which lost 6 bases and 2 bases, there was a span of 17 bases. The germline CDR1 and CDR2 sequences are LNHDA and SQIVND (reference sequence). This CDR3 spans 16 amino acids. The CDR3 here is CASRAGIGLGNQPQHF. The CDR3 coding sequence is TGTGCCAGTAGAGCAGGGATAGGGTTAGGCAATCAGCCCCAGCATTTT.

The CDR3 nucleotides read TGTGCCAGCAGCTCCTTCCGGGGGCCTAGGACTGAAGCTTTCTTT. Translated, it gives CASSSFRGPRTEAFF. This rearrangement joins TRBV11-2 to TRBJ1-1; D is possibly TRBD1 (6 bases). The CDR3 runs to 15 residues. Per the germline V gene, CDR1 is SGHAT and CDR2 is FQNNGV. The V and J ends lost 4 bases and 5 bases respectively, with 17 bases between them.

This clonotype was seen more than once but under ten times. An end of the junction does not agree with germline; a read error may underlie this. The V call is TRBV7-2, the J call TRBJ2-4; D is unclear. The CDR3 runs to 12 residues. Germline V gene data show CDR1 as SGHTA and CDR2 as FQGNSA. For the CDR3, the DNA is TGTGCCAGCAGCTTCAATTCTCGTGACTTGGACTTC. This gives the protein CASSFNSRDLDF. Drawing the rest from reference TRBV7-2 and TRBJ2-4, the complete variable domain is GAGVSQSPSNKVTEKGKDVELRCDPISGHTALYWYRQSLGQGLEFLIYFQGNSAPDKSGLPSDRFSAERTGGSVSTLTIQRTQQEDSAVYLCASSFNSRDLDFGAGTRLSVL.

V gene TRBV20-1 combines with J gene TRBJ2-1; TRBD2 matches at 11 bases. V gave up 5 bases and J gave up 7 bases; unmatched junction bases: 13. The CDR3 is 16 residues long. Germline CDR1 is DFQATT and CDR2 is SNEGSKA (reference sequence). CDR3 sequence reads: CSAFDTGTSGKNEQFF. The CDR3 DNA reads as TGCAGTGCTTTCGATACCGGGACTAGCGGAAAAAATGAGCAGTTCTTC.

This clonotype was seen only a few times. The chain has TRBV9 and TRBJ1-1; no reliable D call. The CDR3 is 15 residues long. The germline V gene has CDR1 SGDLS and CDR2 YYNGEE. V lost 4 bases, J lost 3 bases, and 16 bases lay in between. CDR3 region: CASSPGIVVDTEAFF. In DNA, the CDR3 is TGTGCCAGCAGCCCCGGTATAGTGGTCGACACTGAAGCTTTCTTT.

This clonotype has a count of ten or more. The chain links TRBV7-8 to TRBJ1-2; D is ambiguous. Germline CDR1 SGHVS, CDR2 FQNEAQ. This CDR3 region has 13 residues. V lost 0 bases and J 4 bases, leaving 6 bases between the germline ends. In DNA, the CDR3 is TGTGCCAGCAGCTTAGCCGGGTCCTATGGCTACACCTTC. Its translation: CASSLAGSYGYTF.

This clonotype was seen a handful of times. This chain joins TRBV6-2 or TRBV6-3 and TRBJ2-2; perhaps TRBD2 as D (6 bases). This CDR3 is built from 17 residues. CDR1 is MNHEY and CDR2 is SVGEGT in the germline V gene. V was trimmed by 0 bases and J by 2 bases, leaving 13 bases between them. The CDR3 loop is CASSYSASALNTGELFF. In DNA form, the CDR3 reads TGTGCCAGCAGTTACTCGGCTAGCGCATTAAACACCGGGGAGCTGTTTTTT.